Shown below are 26 T cell receptor beta chains from a single sample sequenced in a study of blood T cell repertoires in COVID-19. Produced via immunoSEQ multiplex PCR; TCRdb's table is partial and in-frame only. The repertoire has around 380,000 clones, roughly 77% of them found once; the top ten carry about 1%. The sample was peripheral blood. The receptors were gathered from a human donor with acute or convalescent COVID-19. The donor label of this sample is uncertain.

This clone was seen only a few times. V usage is TRBV29-1 and J usage is TRBJ1-1, with D perhaps TRBD1 (5 bases). With 7 bases removed from V and 7 bases from J, the gap between germline ends came to 16 bases. The germline V gene has CDR1 SQVTM and CDR2 ANQGSEA. The CDR3 spans 12 residues. The CDR3: CSGVLGGNEAFF. The CDR3 coding sequence is TGCAGCGGGGTTTTGGGGGGGAATGAAGCTTTCTTT. Full variable domain (missing parts from reference TRBV29-1 and TRBJ1-1): SAVISQKPSRDICQRGTSLTIQCQVDSQVTMMFWYRQQPGQSLTLIATANQGSEATYESGFVIDKFPISRPNLTFSTLTVSNMSPEDSSIYLCSGVLGGNEAFFGQGTRLTVV.

V and J are TRBV6-4 and TRBJ2-7; 9 bases match TRBD2. The V gene's germline CDR1 is MRHNA and CDR2 SNTAGT. V lost 3 bases, J lost 4 bases, and 7 bases stayed unmatched. CDR3 length: 15 amino acids. CDR3 nucleotides: TGTGCCAGCAGTGAGAGTAGCGGGAGTTTTTACGAGCAGTACTTC. Translating gives CASSESSGSFYEQYF.

This chain connects TRBV19 to TRBJ1-1, with D perhaps TRBD1 (6 bases). The CDR3 totals 15 residues. Trimming stripped 7 bases from V and 0 bases from J, with 15 bases between. Germline lookup yields CDR1 LNHDA and CDR2 SQIVND (reference sequence). DNA of the CDR3: TGTGCCAGTAAAGACCAAGGACAGTTGAACACTGAAGCTTTCTTT. Translating gives CASKDQGQLNTEAFF.

The chain uses TRBV5-5 and TRBJ2-7; the D is unclear. Looked up from germline, CDR1 is SGHKS and CDR2 is YYEKEE (reference sequence). There are 15 residues in the CDR3. Deletions cut 0 bases from V and 3 bases from J, with 13 bases between. The DNA for the CDR3 is TGTGCCAGCAGCTTGGTGGTAAATAGCTTCTACGAGCAGTACTTC. It translates to CASSLVVNSFYEQYF.

The chain has TRBV6-4 and TRBJ2-5; 9 nucleotides agree with TRBD2. The CDR3 is made up of 14 amino acids. Looked up from germline, CDR1 is MRHNA and CDR2 is SNTAGT. Trimming at V came to 3 bases and at J to 6 bases, leaving 5 bases not matched to a gene. The CDR3 DNA reads TGTGCCAGCAGTGAGGGACTAGCTAGCAAGACCCAGTACTTC. This gives the protein CASSEGLASKTQYF.

The chain links TRBV6-5 to TRBJ2-7, with 8 bases fitting TRBD2. The CDR3 is made up of 14 amino acids. V was clipped by 2 bases and J by 6 bases; unmatched bases: 6. Per the germline V gene, CDR1 is MNHEY and CDR2 is SVGAGI. In nucleotides, the CDR3 is TGTGCCAGCAGTTACCAGAGCGGGGGCGTCGAGCAGTACTTC. Its translation: CASSYQSGGVEQYF.

This clone was observed a single time. The gene calls are TRBV9 and TRBJ2-2, with a weak D call TRBD2 (5 bases). This CDR3 region has 14 residues. Trimming stripped 0 bases from V and 8 bases from J, with 11 bases between. CDR1 SGDLS and CDR2 YYNGEE come from the germline V gene. The CDR3 region is CASSVATTGGELFF. The CDR3 DNA sequence: TGTGCCAGCAGCGTAGCTACGACGGGAGGGGAGCTGTTTTTT.

This chain uses TRBV7-9 with TRBJ1-3; 10 nucleotides align to TRBD1. Trimming cost V 6 bases and J 2 bases; bases outside gene matches: 4. The CDR3 length is 15 residues. Looked up from germline, CDR1 is SEHNR and CDR2 is FQNEAQ (reference sequence). This chain's CDR3 is CASRKGTGAGNTIYF. The DNA of the CDR3 is TGTGCCAGCAGAAAAGGGACAGGGGCTGGAAACACCATATATTTT.

This clone was seen a handful of times. The chain is built from TRBV3-1 (or the pseudogene TRBV3-2) and TRBJ1-5; D gene ambiguous. The CDR3 spans 15 residues. In germline, CDR1 is LGHDT, CDR2 YNNKEL (reference sequence). Between the trimmed V and J ends, which lost 3 bases and 3 bases, there was a span of 12 bases. The CDR3 DNA is TGTGCCAGCAGCCAGAACAGAGACGCCAATCAGCCCCAGCATTTT. Translating it yields CASSQNRDANQPQHF.

The rearrangement joins TRBV15 to TRBJ2-7; D gene uncertain. The length of the CDR3 is 13 residues. The V end was cut by 0 bases, the J end by 3 bases, with 6 bases between. Per the germline V gene, CDR1 is LNHNV and CDR2 is YYDKDF (reference sequence). The chain's CDR3 is CATSRDIFYEQYF. The DNA of the CDR3 is TGTGCCACCAGCAGAGATATTTTCTACGAGCAGTACTTC. Full variable domain (rest looked up from reference TRBV15 and TRBJ2-7): DAMVIQNPRYQVTQFGKPVTLSCSQTLNHNVMYWYQQKSSQAPKLLFHYYDKDFNNEADTPDNFQSRRPNTSFCFLDIRSPGLGDTAMYLCATSRDIFYEQYFGPGTRLTVT.

This chain uses TRBV5-8 with TRBJ2-1; no reliable D call. This CDR3 region has 14 residues. Germline loops: CDR1 SGHTS, CDR2 YDEGEE. The germline V and J ends were trimmed by 0 bases and 0 bases, with 4 bases remaining between them. The CDR3 DNA sequence: TGTGCCAGCAGCTTGGGCAGCTCCTACAATGAGCAGTTCTTC. Translating gives CASSLGSSYNEQFF. Based on the CDR3 plus reference TRBV5-8 and TRBJ2-1, the full variable domain is EAGVTQSPTHLIKTRGQQATLRCSPISGHTSVYWYQQALGLGLQFLLWYDEGEERNRGNFPPRFSGRQFPNYSSELNVNALELEDSALYLCASSLGSSYNEQFFGPGTRLTVL.

CDR3 DNA: TGTGCCAGCAGCTCCAGACTAGCGTTTAGCACAGATACGCAGTATTTT. The encoded protein is CASSSRLAFSTDTQYF. This sequence joins TRBV7-6 and TRBJ2-3; TRBD2 aligns across 8 bases. The CDR3 runs 16 residues. CDR1 is SGHVS, CDR2 FNYEAQ, per germline. Unmatched junction bases numbered 6, after V lost 4 bases and J lost 0 bases.

V usage is TRBV30 and J usage is TRBJ1-3; D call uncertain. Per the germline V gene, CDR1 is GTSNPN and CDR2 is SVGIG (reference sequence). V was trimmed by 0 bases and J by 6 bases, leaving 12 bases between them. CDR3 length: 14 amino acids. CDR3 amino acids: CAWSVRGFANTIYF. For the CDR3, the DNA is TGTGCCTGGAGTGTCCGGGGATTCGCAAACACCATATATTTT.

The V call is TRBV27, the J call TRBJ2-2; D is possibly TRBD2 (6 bases). The V and J ends lost 6 bases and 0 bases respectively, with 14 bases between them. This CDR3 region has 16 residues. The V gene's germline CDR1 is MNHEY and CDR2 SMNVEV (reference sequence). CDR3 DNA: TGTGCCAGCAGCTTTTCTAGCGTTTCGAACACCGGGGAGCTGTTTTTT. Protein product: CASSFSSVSNTGELFF.

V usage is TRBV6-5 and J usage is TRBJ1-1; 7 nucleotides match TRBD1. The CDR3 is 12 residues long. Germline assignment: CDR1 MNHEY and CDR2 SVGAGI. V was pared by 5 bases and J by 11 bases, with 8 bases of the junction left unmatched. The CDR3 sequence: CASSKTGMMAFF. DNA of the CDR3: TGTGCCAGCAGTAAGACAGGGATGATGGCTTTCTTT.

This chain joins TRBV27 and TRBJ2-7, with D perhaps TRBD1 (6 bases). The V end was cut by 3 bases, the J end by 6 bases, with 15 bases between. CDR3 length equals 14 residues. CDR1 is MNHEY, CDR2 SMNVEV, per germline (reference sequence). The CDR3 protein is CASSLGRGGREQYF. CDR3 nucleotides: TGTGCCAGCAGTTTGGGACGAGGGGGACGCGAGCAGTACTTC.

The rearrangement links TRBV5-1 to TRBJ2-7; 16 positions agree with TRBD2. V dropped 1 base and J dropped 1; count of bases not matched to a gene: 5. Germline CDR1 SGHRS, CDR2 YFSETQ. The CDR3 totals 18 residues. The CDR3 region is CASSLRAGLAGGSYEQYF. DNA of the CDR3: TGCGCCAGCAGCTTGCGGGCGGGACTAGCGGGGGGGTCCTACGAGCAGTACTTC.

The rearrangement joins TRBV23-1 to TRBJ1-5; D not certain. TRBV23-1 is an ORF, with its function uncertain. The CDR3 is 9 residues long. With 10 bases removed from V and 8 bases from J, the gap between germline ends came to 6 bases. CDR3 amino acids: CATNKPQHF. Here the CDR3 DNA reads TGCGCCACAAACAAGCCCCAGCATTTT.

CDR3 loop: CASSGSYYEQYF. The DNA of the CDR3 is TGCGCCAGCAGCGGTTCCTACTACGAGCAGTACTTC. The V call is TRBV5-1, the J call TRBJ2-7; D gene ambiguous. V was shortened by 4 bases and J by 3 bases, with 8 bases between the two germline ends. The germline gives CDR1 SGHRS, CDR2 YFSETQ. This CDR3 region has 12 residues. Drawing the rest from reference TRBV5-1 and TRBJ2-7, the complete variable domain is KAGVTQTPRYLIKTRGQQVTLSCSPISGHRSVSWYQQTPGQGLQFLFEYFSETQRNKGNFPGRFSGRQFSNSRSEMNVSTLELGDSALYLCASSGSYYEQYFGPGTRLTVT.

CDR3 sequence: CAWKEQGWNGYTF. In DNA form, the CDR3 reads TGTGCCTGGAAGGAGCAGGGGTGGAATGGCTACACCTTC. The chain employs TRBV30 and TRBJ1-2, with D maybe TRBD1 (6 bases). The CDR3 spans 13 residues. The germline CDR1 and CDR2 sequences are GTSNPN and SVGIG (reference sequence). Trimming stripped 4 bases from V and 6 bases from J, with 15 bases between.

The chain couples TRBV28 to TRBJ1-5; perhaps TRBD1 as D (6 bases). This CDR3 spans 17 amino acids. Per the germline V gene, CDR1 is MDHEN and CDR2 is SYDVKM. The V end was cut by 2 bases, the J end by 9 bases, with 23 bases between. The CDR3 nucleotides read TGTGCCAGCAGTTTAGGCACTCCCACAGGGCTCGGGTTGCCCCAGCATTTT. It specifies CASSLGTPTGLGLPQHF.

The chain joins TRBV16 to TRBJ2-2; TRBD1 agrees at 8 bases. The CDR3 length is 15 residues. Germline values: CDR1 KGHSY, CDR2 FQNENV. The J segment lost 5 bases and the V segment lost 2 bases, leaving 4 bases of the junction unmatched. In nucleotides, the CDR3 is TGTGCCAGCAGCCAAACGACAGGGGAAACCGGGGAGCTGTTTTTT. The encoded protein is CASSQTTGETGELFF.

V usage is TRBV7-8 and J usage is TRBJ2-1, with 11 bases matching TRBD2. Germline assignment: CDR1 SGHVS and CDR2 FQNEAQ. The CDR3 is 17 amino acids. Trimming at V came to 6 bases and at J to 7 bases, leaving 14 bases not matched to a gene. The CDR3 DNA is TGTGCCAGCAGAACGAGGGTTAGCGGGAGGGCCAGAAATGAGCAGTTCTTC. This translates into CASRTRVSGRARNEQFF.

The table lists this clone with a count of one. This chain uses TRBV2 with TRBJ2-1; TRBD2 matches at 9 bases. V was clipped by 3 bases and J by 9 bases; unmatched bases: 3. Germline-derived CDR1 and CDR2 are SNHLY and FYNNEI. The CDR3 runs 13 residues. CDR3 coding DNA: TGTGCCAGCAGTGAGGGGCGGGAGGGTGAGCAGTTCTTC. This codes for CASSEGREGEQFF.

This CDR3 reads CASRLGAEQYF. CDR3 bases: TGTGCAAGTCGCTTAGGAGCCGAGCAGTACTTC. The genes are TRBV12-2 and TRBJ2-7; the D segment call TRBD2 is taken from the table without a DNA check. TRBV12-2 is given as a pseudogene. The CDR3 has 11 residues.

Points on this clone: One end of the junction varies from germline; a read error may be responsible. V is TRBV7-9 and J is TRBJ2-3, with 9 bases identical to TRBD2. The V gene's germline CDR1 is SEHNR and CDR2 FQNEAQ (reference sequence). The CDR3 covers 17 residues. The CDR3 region is CASSLGLAGTRTDTQYF. The CDR3 coding sequence is TGTGCCAGCAGCTTAGGCCTAGCGGGGACCCGCACGGATACGCAGTATTTT. Full variable domain (outside the CDR3, taken from reference TRBV7-9 and TRBJ2-3): DTGVSQNPRHKITKRGQNVTFRCDPISEHNRLYWYRQTLGQGPEFLTYFQNEAQLEKSRLLSDRFSAERPKGSFSTLEIQRTEQGDSAMYLCASSLGLAGTRTDTQYFGPGTRLTVL.